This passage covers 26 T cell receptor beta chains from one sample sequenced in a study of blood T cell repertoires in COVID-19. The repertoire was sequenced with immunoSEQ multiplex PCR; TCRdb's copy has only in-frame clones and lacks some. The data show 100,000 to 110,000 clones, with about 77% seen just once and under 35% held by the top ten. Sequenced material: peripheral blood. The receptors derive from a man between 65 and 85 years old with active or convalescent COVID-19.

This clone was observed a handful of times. CDR3: CASSEGTGGEVGTQYF. Written as DNA, the CDR3 is TGTGCCAGCAGCGAAGGGACAGGGGGCGAGGTTGGGACCCAGTACTTC. The chain recombines TRBV9 with TRBJ2-5, with 12 bases fitting TRBD1. V was clipped by 3 bases and J by 7 bases; unmatched bases: 10. The CDR3 spans 16 residues. Germline CDR1 is SGDLS and CDR2 is YYNGEE.

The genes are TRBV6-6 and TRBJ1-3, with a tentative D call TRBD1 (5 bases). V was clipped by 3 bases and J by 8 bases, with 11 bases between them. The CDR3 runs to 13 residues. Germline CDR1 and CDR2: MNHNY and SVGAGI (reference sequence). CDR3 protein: CASSYGAGDTIYF. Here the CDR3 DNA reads TGTGCCAGCAGTTATGGGGCTGGGGACACCATATATTTT.

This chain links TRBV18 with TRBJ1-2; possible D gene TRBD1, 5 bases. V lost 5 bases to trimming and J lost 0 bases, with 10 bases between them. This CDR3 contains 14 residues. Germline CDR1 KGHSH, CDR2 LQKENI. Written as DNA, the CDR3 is TGTGCCAGCTCAAGCGACAGCTCTAACTATGGCTACACCTTC. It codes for CASSSDSSNYGYTF. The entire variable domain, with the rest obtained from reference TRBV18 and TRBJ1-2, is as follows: NAGVMQNPRHLVRRRGQEARLRCSPMKGHSHVYWYRQLPEEGLKFMVYLQKENIIDESGMPKERFSAEFPKEGPSILRIQQVVRGDSAAYFCASSSDSSNYGYTFGSGTRLTVV.

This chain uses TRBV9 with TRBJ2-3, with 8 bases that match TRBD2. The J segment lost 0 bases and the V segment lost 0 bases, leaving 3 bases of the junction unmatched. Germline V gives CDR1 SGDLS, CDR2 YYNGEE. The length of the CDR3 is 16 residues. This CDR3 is CASSVDSGRSTDTQYF. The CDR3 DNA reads TGTGCCAGCAGCGTAGACAGCGGGAGAAGCACAGATACGCAGTATTTT.

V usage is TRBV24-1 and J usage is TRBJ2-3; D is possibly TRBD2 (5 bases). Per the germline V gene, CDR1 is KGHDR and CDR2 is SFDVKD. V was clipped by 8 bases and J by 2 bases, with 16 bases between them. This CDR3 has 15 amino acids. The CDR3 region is CATNGPEENTDTQYF. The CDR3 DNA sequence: TGTGCCACCAACGGACCGGAGGAGAACACAGATACGCAGTATTTT.

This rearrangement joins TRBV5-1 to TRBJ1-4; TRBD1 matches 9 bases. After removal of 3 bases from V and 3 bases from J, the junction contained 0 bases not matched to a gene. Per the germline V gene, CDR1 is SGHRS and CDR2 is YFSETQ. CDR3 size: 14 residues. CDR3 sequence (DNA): TGCGCCAGCAGCTGGACAGGGGCTAATGAAAAACTGTTTTTT. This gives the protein CASSWTGANEKLFF.

The CDR3 here is CAISEVTGQGYPDTQYF. The CDR3 DNA reads as TGTGCCATCAGTGAGGTAACCGGACAGGGGTATCCAGATACGCAGTATTTT. The chain uses TRBV10-3 and TRBJ2-3, with TRBD1 matching 9 bases. The CDR3 runs to 17 residues. Germline V CDR1 and CDR2: ENHRY, SYGVKD. J was trimmed by 4 bases and V by 2 bases; bases with no gene match: 10.

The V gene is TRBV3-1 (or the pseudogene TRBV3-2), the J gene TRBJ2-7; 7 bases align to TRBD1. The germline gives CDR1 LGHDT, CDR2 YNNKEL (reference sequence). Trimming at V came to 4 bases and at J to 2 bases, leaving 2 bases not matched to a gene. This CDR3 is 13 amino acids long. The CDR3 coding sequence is TGTGCCAGCAGCCGACAGGGCACCTACGAGCAGTACTTC. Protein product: CASSRQGTYEQYF.

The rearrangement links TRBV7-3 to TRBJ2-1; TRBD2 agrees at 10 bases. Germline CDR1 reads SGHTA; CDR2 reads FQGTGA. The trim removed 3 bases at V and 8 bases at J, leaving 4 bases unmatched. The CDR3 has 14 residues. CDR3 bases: TGTGCCAGCAGCTTCTCTAGCGGGAGTGATGAGCAGTTCTTC. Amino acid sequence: CASSFSSGSDEQFF. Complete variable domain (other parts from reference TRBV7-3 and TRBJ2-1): GAGVSQTPSNKVTEKGKYVELRCDPISGHTALYWYRQSLGQGPEFLIYFQGTGAADDSGLPNDRFFAVRPEGSVSTLKIQRTERGDSAVYLCASSFSSGSDEQFFGPGTRLTVL.

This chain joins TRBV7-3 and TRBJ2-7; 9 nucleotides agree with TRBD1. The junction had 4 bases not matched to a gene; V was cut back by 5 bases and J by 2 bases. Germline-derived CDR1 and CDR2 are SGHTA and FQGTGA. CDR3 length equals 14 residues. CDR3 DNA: TGTGCCAGCAGCCTCGGGACAGGGCCCTACGAGCAGTACTTC. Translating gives CASSLGTGPYEQYF. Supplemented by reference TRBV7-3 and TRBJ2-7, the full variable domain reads GAGVSQTPSNKVTEKGKYVELRCDPISGHTALYWYRQSLGQGPEFLIYFQGTGAADDSGLPNDRFFAVRPEGSVSTLKIQRTERGDSAVYLCASSLGTGPYEQYFGPGTRLTVT.

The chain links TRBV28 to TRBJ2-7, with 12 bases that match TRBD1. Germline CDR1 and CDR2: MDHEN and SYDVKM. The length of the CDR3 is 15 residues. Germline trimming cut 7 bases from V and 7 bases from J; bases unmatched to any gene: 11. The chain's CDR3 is CASTTGQGASSEQYF. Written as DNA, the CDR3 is TGTGCCAGCACCACGGGACAGGGGGCATCTTCGGAGCAGTACTTC.

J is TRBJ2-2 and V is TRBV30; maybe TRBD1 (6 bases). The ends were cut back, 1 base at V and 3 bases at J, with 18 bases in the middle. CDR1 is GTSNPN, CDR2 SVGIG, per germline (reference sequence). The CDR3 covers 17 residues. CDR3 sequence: CAWSDMVGTYDTGELFF. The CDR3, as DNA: TGTGCCTGGAGTGACATGGTAGGGACATACGACACCGGGGAGCTGTTTTTT. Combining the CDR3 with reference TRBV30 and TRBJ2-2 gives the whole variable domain SQTIHQWPATLVQPVGSPLSLECTVEGTSNPNLYWYRQAAGRGLQLLFYSVGIGQISSEVPQNLSASRPQDRQFILSSKKLLLSDSGFYLCAWSDMVGTYDTGELFFGEGSRLTVL.

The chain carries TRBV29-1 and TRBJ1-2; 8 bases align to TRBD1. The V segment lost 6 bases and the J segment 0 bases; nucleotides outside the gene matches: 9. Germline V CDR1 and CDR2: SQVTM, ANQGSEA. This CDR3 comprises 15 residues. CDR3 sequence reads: CSVDDRGPTNYGYTF. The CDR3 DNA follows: TGCAGCGTGGACGACAGGGGCCCTACTAACTATGGCTACACCTTC.

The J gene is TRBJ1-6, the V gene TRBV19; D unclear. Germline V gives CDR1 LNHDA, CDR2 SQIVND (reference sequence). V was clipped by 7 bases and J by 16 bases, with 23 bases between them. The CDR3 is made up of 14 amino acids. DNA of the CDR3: TGTGCCAGTAATTCGGAGGCCGGTTCCCCAAAGCTCCACTTT. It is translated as CASNSEAGSPKLHF.

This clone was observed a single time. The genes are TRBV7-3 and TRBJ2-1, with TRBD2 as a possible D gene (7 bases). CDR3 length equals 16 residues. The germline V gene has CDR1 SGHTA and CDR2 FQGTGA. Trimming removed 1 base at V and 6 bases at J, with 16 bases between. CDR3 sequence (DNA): TGTGCCAGCAGCTTAATGGGGGGGGCCTCCCGCAATGAGCAGTTCTTC. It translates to CASSLMGGASRNEQFF.

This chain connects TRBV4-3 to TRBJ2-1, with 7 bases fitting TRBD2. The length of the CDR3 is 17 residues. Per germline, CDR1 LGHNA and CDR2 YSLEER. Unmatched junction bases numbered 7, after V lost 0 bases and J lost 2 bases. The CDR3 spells CASSQDVLADTYNEQFF. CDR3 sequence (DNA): TGCGCCAGCAGCCAAGATGTTCTAGCGGATACCTACAATGAGCAGTTCTTC.

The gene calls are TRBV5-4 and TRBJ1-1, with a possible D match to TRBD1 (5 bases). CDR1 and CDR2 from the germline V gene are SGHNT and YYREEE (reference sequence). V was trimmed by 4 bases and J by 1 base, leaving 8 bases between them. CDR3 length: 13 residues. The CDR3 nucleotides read TGTGCCAGCAGCCCGGGGGAGAACACTGAAGCTTTCTTT. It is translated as CASSPGENTEAFF.

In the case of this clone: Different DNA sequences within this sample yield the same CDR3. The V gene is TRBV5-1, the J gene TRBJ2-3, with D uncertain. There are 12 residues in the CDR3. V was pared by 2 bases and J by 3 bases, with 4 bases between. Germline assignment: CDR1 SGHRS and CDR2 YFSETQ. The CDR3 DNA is TGCGCCAGCAGCTTTAATACAGATACGCAGTATTTT. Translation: CASSFNTDTQYF.

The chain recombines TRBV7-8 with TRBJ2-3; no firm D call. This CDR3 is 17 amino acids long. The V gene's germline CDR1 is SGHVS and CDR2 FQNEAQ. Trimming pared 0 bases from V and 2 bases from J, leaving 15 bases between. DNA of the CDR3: TGTGCCAGCAGCTTAGCCAACCCTACTATGAACACAGATACGCAGTATTTT. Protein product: CASSLANPTMNTDTQYF.

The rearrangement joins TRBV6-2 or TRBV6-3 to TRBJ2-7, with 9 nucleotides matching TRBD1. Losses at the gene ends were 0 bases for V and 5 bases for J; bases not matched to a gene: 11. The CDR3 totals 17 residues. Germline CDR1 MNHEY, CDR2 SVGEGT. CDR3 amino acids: CASSYSASGTGRDEQYF. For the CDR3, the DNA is TGTGCCAGCAGTTACTCGGCTTCCGGGACAGGGAGGGACGAGCAGTACTTC.

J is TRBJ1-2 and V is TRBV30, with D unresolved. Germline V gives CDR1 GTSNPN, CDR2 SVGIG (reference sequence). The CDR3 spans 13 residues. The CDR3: CATNLGSNYGYTF. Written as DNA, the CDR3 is TGTGCAACCAACCTAGGAAGTAACTATGGCTACACCTTC. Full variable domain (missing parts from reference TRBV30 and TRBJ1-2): SQTIHQWPATLVQPVGSPLSLECTVEGTSNPNLYWYRQAAGRGLQLLFYSVGIGQISSEVPQNLSASRPQDRQFILSSKKLLLSDSGFYLCATNLGSNYGYTFGSGTRLTVV.

The CDR3 DNA reads TGTGCCAGTAGTATGCCCGGGGGTGGCAATCAGCCCCAGCATTTT. Protein sequence: CASSMPGGGNQPQHF. The chain links TRBV19 to TRBJ1-5, with D possibly TRBD1 on 5 matching bases. Per germline, CDR1 LNHDA and CDR2 SQIVND (reference sequence). With 3 bases removed from V and 2 bases from J, the gap between germline ends came to 11 bases. The CDR3 runs 15 residues.

The CDR3 loop reads CASSITGGINSPLHF. The CDR3 bases are TGTGCCAGCAGCATCACAGGGGGAATTAATTCACCCCTCCACTTT. This chain links TRBV5-6 with TRBJ1-6; 8 nucleotides line up with TRBD1. The CDR3 is made up of 15 amino acids. The trim removed 4 bases at V and 6 bases at J, leaving 6 bases unmatched. Germline V gene lookup returns CDR1 SGHDT and CDR2 YYEEEE.

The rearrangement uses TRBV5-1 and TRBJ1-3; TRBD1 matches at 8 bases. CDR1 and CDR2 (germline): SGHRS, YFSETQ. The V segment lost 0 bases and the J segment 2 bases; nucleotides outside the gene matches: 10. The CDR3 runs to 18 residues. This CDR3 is CASSLALAGGIPGNTIYF. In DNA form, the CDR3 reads TGCGCCAGCAGCTTGGCCTTGGCAGGGGGCATCCCTGGAAACACCATATATTTT.

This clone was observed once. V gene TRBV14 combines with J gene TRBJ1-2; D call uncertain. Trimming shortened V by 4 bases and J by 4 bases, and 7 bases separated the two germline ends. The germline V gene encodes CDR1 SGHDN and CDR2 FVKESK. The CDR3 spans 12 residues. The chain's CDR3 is CASSPQSYGYTF. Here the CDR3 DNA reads TGTGCCAGCAGCCCACAGTCCTATGGCTACACCTTC.

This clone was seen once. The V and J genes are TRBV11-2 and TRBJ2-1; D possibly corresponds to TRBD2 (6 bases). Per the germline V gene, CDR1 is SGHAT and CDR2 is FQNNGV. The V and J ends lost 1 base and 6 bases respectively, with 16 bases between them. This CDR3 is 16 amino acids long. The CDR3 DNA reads TGTGCCAGCAGCTTAGCGGGCGGGAAACCCCTCAATGAGCAGTTCTTC. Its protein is CASSLAGGKPLNEQFF.